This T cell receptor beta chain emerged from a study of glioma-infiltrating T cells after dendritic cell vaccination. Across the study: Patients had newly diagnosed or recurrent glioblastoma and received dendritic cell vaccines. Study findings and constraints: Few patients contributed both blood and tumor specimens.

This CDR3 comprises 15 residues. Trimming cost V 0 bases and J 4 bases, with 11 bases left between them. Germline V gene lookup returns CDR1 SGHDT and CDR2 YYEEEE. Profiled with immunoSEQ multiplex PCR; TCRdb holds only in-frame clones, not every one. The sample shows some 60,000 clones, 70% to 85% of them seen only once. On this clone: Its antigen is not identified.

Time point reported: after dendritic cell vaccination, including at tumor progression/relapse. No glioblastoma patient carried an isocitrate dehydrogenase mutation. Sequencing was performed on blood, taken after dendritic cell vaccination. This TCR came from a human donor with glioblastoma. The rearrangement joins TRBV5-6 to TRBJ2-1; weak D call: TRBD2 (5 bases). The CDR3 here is CASSLGRGLYNEQFF. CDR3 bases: TGTGCCAGCAGCTTGGGGCGCGGGCTTTACAATGAGCAGTTCTTC.